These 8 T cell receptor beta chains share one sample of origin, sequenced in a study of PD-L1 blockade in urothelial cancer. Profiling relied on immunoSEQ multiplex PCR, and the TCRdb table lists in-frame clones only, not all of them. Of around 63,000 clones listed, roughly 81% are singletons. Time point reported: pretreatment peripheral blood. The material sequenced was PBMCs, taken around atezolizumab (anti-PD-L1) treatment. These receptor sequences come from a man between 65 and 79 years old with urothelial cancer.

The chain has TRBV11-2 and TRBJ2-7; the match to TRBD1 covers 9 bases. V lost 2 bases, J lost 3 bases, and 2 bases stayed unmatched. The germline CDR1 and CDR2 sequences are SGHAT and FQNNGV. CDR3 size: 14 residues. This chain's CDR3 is CASSLTGGLYEQYF. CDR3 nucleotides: TGTGCCAGCAGCTTAACAGGGGGCCTCTACGAGCAGTACTTC.

The CDR3 is CASSRPSGRIADTQYF. Written as DNA, the CDR3 is TGTGCCAGCAGTCGCCCTAGCGGGAGGATAGCAGATACGCAGTATTTT. The chain is built from TRBV2 and TRBJ2-3, with 11 bases matching TRBD2. CDR1 SNHLY and CDR2 FYNNEI come from the germline V gene. This CDR3 is 16 amino acids long. The ends lost 5 bases at V and 4 bases at J; junction bases unmatched: 8.

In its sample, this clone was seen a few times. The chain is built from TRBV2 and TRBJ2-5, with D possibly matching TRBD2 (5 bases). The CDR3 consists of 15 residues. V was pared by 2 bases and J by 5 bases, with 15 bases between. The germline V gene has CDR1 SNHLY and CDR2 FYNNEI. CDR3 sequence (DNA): TGTGCCAGCAGTGAATTGGCACTAGGCAGTGAGACCCAGTACTTC. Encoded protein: CASSELALGSETQYF.

The CDR3 DNA reads TGTGCCAGCAGTGAACGTCGGACAGGGAGCGAAAAACTGTTTTTT. Translating gives CASSERRTGSEKLFF. The V and J genes are TRBV25-1 and TRBJ1-4, with 8 bases identical to TRBD1. The CDR3 consists of 15 residues. From germline, CDR1 is MGHDK and CDR2 SYGVNS. Unmatched junction bases numbered 7, after V lost 2 bases and J lost 8 bases. Full variable domain (remainder filled in from reference TRBV25-1 and TRBJ1-4): EADIYQTPRYLVIGTGKKITLECSQTMGHDKMYWYQQDPGMELHLIHYSYGVNSTEKGDLSSESTVSRIRTEHFPLTLESARPSHTSQYLCASSERRTGSEKLFFGSGTQLSVL.

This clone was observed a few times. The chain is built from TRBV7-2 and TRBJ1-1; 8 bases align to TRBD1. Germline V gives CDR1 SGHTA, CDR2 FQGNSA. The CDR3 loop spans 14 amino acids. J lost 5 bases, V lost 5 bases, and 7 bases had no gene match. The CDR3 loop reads CASSLPRGQTEAFF. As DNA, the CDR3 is TGTGCCAGCAGCCTCCCCAGGGGGCAAACTGAAGCTTTCTTT.

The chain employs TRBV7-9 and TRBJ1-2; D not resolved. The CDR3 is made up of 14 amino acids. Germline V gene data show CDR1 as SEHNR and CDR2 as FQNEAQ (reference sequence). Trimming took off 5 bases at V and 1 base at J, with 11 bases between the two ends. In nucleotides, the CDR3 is TGTGCCAGCAGCCAATTTACAGTTAACTATGGCTACACCTTC. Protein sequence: CASSQFTVNYGYTF.

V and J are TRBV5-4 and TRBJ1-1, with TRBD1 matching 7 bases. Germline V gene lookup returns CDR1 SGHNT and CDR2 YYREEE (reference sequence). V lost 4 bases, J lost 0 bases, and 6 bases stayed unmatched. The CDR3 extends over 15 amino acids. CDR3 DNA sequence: TGTGCCAGCAGCGGACTGACAGGGATGAACACTGAAGCTTTCTTT. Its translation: CASSGLTGMNTEAFF. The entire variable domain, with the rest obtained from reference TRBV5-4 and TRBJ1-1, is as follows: ETGVTQSPTHLIKTRGQQVTLRCSSQSGHNTVSWYQQALGQGPQFIFQYYREEENGRGNFPPRFSGLQFPNYSSELNVNALELDDSALYLCASSGLTGMNTEAFFGQGTRLTVV.

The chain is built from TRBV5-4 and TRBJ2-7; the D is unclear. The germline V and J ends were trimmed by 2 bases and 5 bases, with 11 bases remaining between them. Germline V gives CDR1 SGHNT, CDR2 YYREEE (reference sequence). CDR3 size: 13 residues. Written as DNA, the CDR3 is TGTGCCAGCAGCTTAGTTGACCGGGACGAGCAGTACTTC. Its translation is CASSLVDRDEQYF.